The clone carrying this T cell receptor (beta chain) was detected a few times. Its cognate antigen is unknown. The data derive from a study of T-cell reconstitution after alpha-beta-depleted transplantation in children. TCRbeta library construction was performed incorporating unique molecular identifiers. One entry per CDR3 protein, called by TCRdb with MiXCR from the PCR reads. The table has about 200,000 distinct CDR3 sequences, 8.4% seen once. This CDR3 region has 12 residues. V lost 7 bases to trimming and J lost 3 bases, with 8 bases between them. Overall study findings and caveats: Day-60 TCRbeta diversity that was high in some patients was derived from surviving recipient T cells and thymic progenitors.

The source material was PBMCs, mostly from graft donor cells, sampled 360 days after TCRalphabeta/CD19-depleted stem cell transplant. This sequence was found in a male patient aged 2 to 10 who had a stem cell transplant for acute myeloid leukemia, so the T cells may come from the graft donor. V gene TRBV12-3 or TRBV12-4 combines with J gene TRBJ2-3, with a tentative D call TRBD2 (6 bases). The DNA of the CDR3 is TGTGCCAGCAACGCGGGGACAGATACGCAGTATTTT. This translates into CASNAGTDTQYF.